Shown below are 16 T cell receptor beta chains from a single sample sequenced in a study of CD4 T cells in relation to SARS-CoV-2 and coronaviruses. CD4+ T cells from unexposed donors were obtained before the COVID-19 pandemic (2011-2018). CD4+ T cells were isolated from the cells after around 10 days of culture. Produced via immunoSEQ multiplex PCR; TCRdb's table is partial and in-frame only. The sample holds fewer than 20,000 clones, about 76% seen once. No antigen is known for these receptors. Material for sequencing was CD4+ T cells from PBMCs, cultured in vitro. Every receptor here comes from a human donor in good health.

This clone was picked up a small number of times. V usage is TRBV12-5 and J usage is TRBJ1-1; D is unresolved. This CDR3 region has 15 residues. Trimming took 0 bases from V and 0 from J, leaving 8 bases between them. The germline CDR1 and CDR2 sequences are LGHNT and FRNRAP. The CDR3 here is CASGLVLNMNTEAFF. Here the CDR3 DNA reads TGTGCTAGTGGTTTGGTACTTAACATGAACACTGAAGCTTTCTTT.

The CDR3 DNA sequence: TGCGCCAGCAGTCCGGGGGGCAATCAGCCCCAGCATTTT. Its translation: CASSPGGNQPQHF. V and J are TRBV10-2 and TRBJ1-5, with D perhaps matching TRBD1 (5 bases). The V gene lost 5 bases and the J gene lost 2 bases, with 7 bases spanning the gap. CDR3 length: 13 amino acids. Germline V gene data show CDR1 as WSHSY and CDR2 as SAAADI.

The chain links TRBV6-6 to TRBJ2-3; D uncertain. Germline CDR1 and CDR2: MNHNY and SVGAGI (reference sequence). This CDR3 spans 12 amino acids. The V end was cut by 2 bases, the J end by 2 bases, with 2 bases between. CDR3 sequence: CASSYDTDTQYF. The CDR3 DNA reads TGTGCCAGCAGTTACGACACAGATACGCAGTATTTT.

This clone came up once. The chain carries TRBV24-1 and TRBJ2-6, with unresolved D. CDR3 length: 16 amino acids. V was cut by 4 bases and J by 0 bases, with 9 bases left in between. Germline lookup yields CDR1 KGHDR and CDR2 SFDVKD. The DNA for the CDR3 is TGTGCCACCAGTGACCTACAAAGCTCTGGGGCCAACGTCCTGACTTTC. As protein: CATSDLQSSGANVLTF.

CDR3 protein: CASSPQIRLALPAEQFF. The DNA for the CDR3 is TGTGCCAGCAGCCCGCAAATACGACTAGCCCTACCCGCTGAGCAGTTCTTC. The gene calls are TRBV7-9 and TRBJ2-1; TRBD2 agrees at 7 bases. Germline V lookup: CDR1 SEHNR, CDR2 FQNEAQ (reference sequence). The CDR3 extends over 17 amino acids. V shed 5 bases, J shed 9 bases, and the junction held 19 bases outside the gene matches. The whole variable domain, remainder taken from reference TRBV7-9 and TRBJ2-1, is DTGVSQNPRHKITKRGQNVTFRCDPISEHNRLYWYRQTLGQGPEFLTYFQNEAQLEKSRLLSDRFSAERPKGSFSTLEIQRTEQGDSAMYLCASSPQIRLALPAEQFFGPGTRLTVL.

The J gene is TRBJ1-2, the V gene TRBV5-1; D gene ambiguous. The CDR3 is made up of 13 amino acids. Looked up from germline, CDR1 is SGHRS and CDR2 is YFSETQ. V was clipped by 0 bases and J by 7 bases, with 10 bases between them. CDR3 sequence: CASSLDPNTGYTF. CDR3 coding DNA: TGCGCCAGCAGCTTGGACCCGAATACTGGCTACACCTTC.

V usage is TRBV3-1 (or the pseudogene TRBV3-2) and J usage is TRBJ1-5; D call uncertain. This CDR3 has 15 amino acids. CDR1 is LGHDT and CDR2 is YNNKEL in the germline V gene (reference sequence). The V end was cut by 4 bases, the J end by 3 bases, with 13 bases between. The CDR3 loop is CASSLSGVYNQPQHF. The CDR3 bases are TGTGCCAGCAGCCTAAGCGGGGTTTACAATCAGCCCCAGCATTTT.

The rearrangement uses TRBV11-1 and TRBJ1-1; D call uncertain. V lost 2 bases to trimming and J lost 4 bases, with 14 bases between them. CDR1 is SGHAT and CDR2 is FQDESV in the germline V gene (reference sequence). The CDR3 length is 15 residues. The CDR3 sequence: CASSLLGTRLTEAFF. The CDR3 nucleotides are TGTGCCAGCAGCTTATTGGGCACGAGACTCACTGAAGCTTTCTTT.

The chain joins TRBV2 to TRBJ2-5, with D hard to call. V shed 1 base and J shed 3 bases, with 9 bases lying between them. Germline V gene lookup returns CDR1 SNHLY and CDR2 FYNNEI. This CDR3 is 14 amino acids long. In DNA, the CDR3 is TGTGCCAGCAGTGAAGGGCATAGCAAAGAGACCCAGTACTTC. Encoded protein: CASSEGHSKETQYF.

The chain employs TRBV19 and TRBJ1-1; 9 bases match TRBD1. Germline V lookup: CDR1 LNHDA, CDR2 SQIVND (reference sequence). This CDR3 spans 14 amino acids. V shed 8 bases, J shed 9 bases, and the junction held 13 bases outside the gene matches. Written as DNA, the CDR3 is TGTGCCAGTCGGAACCGGGACAGGGCGTTTAAAGCTTTCTTT. Its protein product is CASRNRDRAFKAFF.

This chain joins TRBV7-9 and TRBJ2-1; the D gene could be TRBD1 or TRBD2 (7 bases each). V was trimmed by 5 bases and J by 9 bases, leaving 17 bases between them. The CDR3 extends over 14 amino acids. CDR1 is SEHNR and CDR2 is FQNEAQ in the germline V gene (reference sequence). The CDR3 protein is CASSQGPGGGEQFF. The CDR3 region has the DNA TGTGCCAGCAGCCAGGGACCAGGGGGGGGTGAGCAGTTCTTC.

This rearrangement joins TRBV5-6 to TRBJ1-2, with D uncertain. V lost 1 base, J lost 4 bases, and 8 bases lay in between. The germline gives CDR1 SGHDT, CDR2 YYEEEE. CDR3 length: 13 amino acids. The CDR3 DNA reads TGTGCCAGCAGCTTGATGGATCCCTATGGCTACACCTTC. Translated: CASSLMDPYGYTF.

This clone was recorded a few times. V and J are TRBV13 and TRBJ1-1, with unresolved D. CDR1 PRHDT and CDR2 FYEKMQ come from the germline V gene (reference sequence). The V gene lost 5 bases and the J gene lost 3 bases, with 25 bases spanning the gap. The CDR3 is made up of 18 amino acids. In nucleotides, the CDR3 is TGTGCCAGCAGCAACCCCCGGACCCTATTCGGCCCTGACACTGAAGCTTTCTTT. It specifies CASSNPRTLFGPDTEAFF.

The genes are TRBV14 and TRBJ2-3, with 9 bases lining up with TRBD2. Germline lookup yields CDR1 SGHDN and CDR2 FVKESK. V shed 5 bases, J shed 0 bases, and the junction held 6 bases outside the gene matches. The CDR3 sequence is 16 residues long. The CDR3 spells CASSARLAASTDTQYF. The CDR3 bases are TGTGCCAGCAGCGCTCGACTAGCGGCAAGCACAGATACGCAGTATTTT.

This chain uses TRBV12-3 or TRBV12-4 with TRBJ1-3; no clear D gene. V was clipped by 11 bases and J by 4 bases, with 9 bases between them. The CDR3 has 11 amino acids. Written as DNA, the CDR3 is TGTGCCTCGGGAGAGGGAAACACCATATATTTT. Translating gives CASGEGNTIYF.

This clone appeared a single time. The V gene is TRBV28, the J gene TRBJ1-2; TRBD1 agrees at 12 bases. Germline V CDR1 and CDR2: MDHEN, SYDVKM. The CDR3 spans 18 residues. Trimming removed 4 bases from V and 3 bases from J; junction bases left unmatched: 12. CDR3 in DNA: TGTGCCAGCAGTTCCGCCGGGACAGGGGGCTTTAGGGACTATGGCTACACCTTC. It is translated as CASSSAGTGGFRDYGYTF.